The 6 T cell receptor beta chains below all came from one sample that was sequenced in a study of T cells in Graves' hyperthyroidism and ophthalmopathy. Amplification of TCR beta CDR3 regions used RNA as the template. The HTBI primer set was used in a first-round RT-PCR of the TCR CDR3. In TCRdb, the multiplex PCR reads were re-called with MiXCR into one record per CDR3 protein. The sample carries under 350,000 distinct CDR3 sequences, about 21% recorded once. The specimen sequenced was blood. These receptors all stem from a woman aged 50 to 60 with Graves' hyperthyroidism.

This clonotype occurred a few times. The chain couples TRBV2 to TRBJ2-1; 9 bases map to TRBD1. The CDR3 has 15 amino acids. Trimming at V came to 5 bases and at J to 4 bases, leaving 6 bases not matched to a gene. CDR1 is SNHLY, CDR2 FYNNEI, per germline. CDR3 nucleotides: TGTGCCAGCAGTTTACAGGGGGCGCCGTACAATGAGCAGTTCTTC. This gives the protein CASSLQGAPYNEQFF.

This clonotype was picked up many times. The chain is built from TRBV28 and TRBJ2-7, with 9 bases identical to TRBD2. Trimming removed 7 bases from V and 3 bases from J; junction bases left unmatched: 7. The CDR3 spans 14 residues. In germline, CDR1 is MDHEN, CDR2 SYDVKM. CDR3 protein: CASKLAGAIYEQYF. The CDR3 DNA sequence: TGTGCCAGCAAATTAGCGGGGGCAATCTACGAGCAGTACTTC. Full variable domain (remainder filled in from reference TRBV28 and TRBJ2-7): DVKVTQSSRYLVKRTGEKVFLECVQDMDHENMFWYRQDPGLGLRLIYFSYDVKMKEKGDIPEGYSVSREKKERFSLILESASTNQTSMYLCASKLAGAIYEQYFGPGTRLTVT.

This clonotype was counted a few times. The chain uses TRBV19 and TRBJ1-2; D is possibly TRBD1 (5 bases). Germline V gives CDR1 LNHDA, CDR2 SQIVND (reference sequence). V lost 5 bases, J lost 6 bases, and 22 bases lay in between. The CDR3 covers 16 residues. This chain's CDR3 is CASSSGRTSTSNGYTF. The CDR3 bases are TGTGCCAGTAGTTCAGGGCGGACATCAACTTCGAATGGCTACACCTTC.

This clonotype has at least ten counts. The V and J genes are TRBV6-5 and TRBJ2-7; maybe TRBD2 (5 bases). The CDR3 has 13 amino acids. In germline, CDR1 is MNHEY, CDR2 SVGAGI. V lost 2 bases and J 3 bases, leaving 8 bases between the germline ends. The CDR3 is CASSYDGVYEQYF. The CDR3, as DNA: TGTGCCAGCAGTTACGACGGGGTCTACGAGCAGTACTTC.

The chain employs TRBV7-3 and TRBJ2-3; maybe TRBD1 (5 bases). The CDR3 totals 15 residues. Trimming removed 2 bases from V and 3 bases from J, with 12 bases in between. Germline values: CDR1 SGHTA, CDR2 FQGTGA. CDR3 loop: CASSLGATETDTQYF. The DNA of the CDR3 is TGTGCCAGCAGCTTAGGGGCGACAGAAACAGATACGCAGTATTTT. Full variable domain (remainder filled in from reference TRBV7-3 and TRBJ2-3): GAGVSQTPSNKVTEKGKYVELRCDPISGHTALYWYRQSLGQGPEFLIYFQGTGAADDSGLPNDRFFAVRPEGSVSTLKIQRTERGDSAVYLCASSLGATETDTQYFGPGTRLTVL.

This clonotype has a handful of counts. The chain combines TRBV29-1 with TRBJ1-1; D gene ambiguous. Germline CDR1 and CDR2: SQVTM and ANQGSEA. This CDR3 region has 13 residues. Trimming left V 7 bases short and J 1 base short, with 13 bases between. CDR3 sequence: CSALREKNTEAFF. In nucleotides, the CDR3 is TGCAGCGCCCTAAGGGAAAAGAACACTGAAGCTTTCTTT.